Here is one T cell receptor (beta chain) with its context. Its antigen is unknown. This CDR3 has 14 residues. The germline CDR1 and CDR2 sequences are DFQATT and SNEGSKA (reference sequence). Trimming cost V 0 bases and J 8 bases, with 13 bases left between them. TCRdb independently ran MiXCR on the 5' RACE reads; one entry per CDR3 protein. The table records hundreds of thousands of distinct CDR3 sequences, 24% of them present only once. The data were taken from a study of identical twins. Notes on the study in general: Out-of-frame beta sequences exhibited a weaker degree of excess twin sharing.

With no exceptions, donors were healthy Caucasians. A further study also used this sample, focusing on T cells expressing NK-cell markers. That source adds: Sorted T-cell subsets CD3+CD56+NKG2C+, CD3+CD56+NKG2C- and CD3+CD56-NKG2C+ were TCR beta-sequenced. Seven of the eight sequenced donors were classified as HCMV-seropositive, and one was classified as seronegative.

V gene TRBV20-1 combines with J gene TRBJ1-4, with no clear D. Sequenced input: CD4+ T cells sorted from blood. The sequence was obtained from a woman aged 18-29 years in good health. The DNA of the CDR3 is TGCAGTGCTAGAGATCCCGGGATATTGGAAAAACTGTTTTTT. Protein product: CSARDPGILEKLFF.